This T cell receptor beta chain appears in the sequencing data of a study of shared clonotypes between healthy human individuals. Points from the study as a whole: Donors were few, which limited the genetic and exposure-history diversity represented. A handful of donors held about 5% of naive CD4 clonotypes in common. Inspection by rarefaction showed sorted-subset sequencing to be incomplete despite large depth.

The CDR3 totals 16 residues. Trimming left V 4 bases short and J 0 bases short, with 15 bases between. Germline assignment: CDR1 WNHNN and CDR2 SYGVQD (reference sequence). Donation came from healthy HIV-negative adults that had no recent acute infections or vaccinations. As for this clone: What it binds is unknown.

Some clones are missing from TCRdb's copy, which holds only in-frame ones; the method was immunoSEQ multiplex PCR. The sample holds approximately 2.4 million clones, about 94% seen once. This TCR derives from a man between 18 and 29 years old in good health. Source material: naive CD4+ T cells sorted from blood. Subset given: CD45RA+ positively selected. V gene TRBV10-1 combines with J gene TRBJ1-1; D is possibly TRBD1 (5 bases). CDR3 DNA sequence: TGCGCCAGCAGTGTTGGCCGGGGAGGGGTGAACACTGAAGCTTTCTTT. Protein product: CASSVGRGGVNTEAFF.